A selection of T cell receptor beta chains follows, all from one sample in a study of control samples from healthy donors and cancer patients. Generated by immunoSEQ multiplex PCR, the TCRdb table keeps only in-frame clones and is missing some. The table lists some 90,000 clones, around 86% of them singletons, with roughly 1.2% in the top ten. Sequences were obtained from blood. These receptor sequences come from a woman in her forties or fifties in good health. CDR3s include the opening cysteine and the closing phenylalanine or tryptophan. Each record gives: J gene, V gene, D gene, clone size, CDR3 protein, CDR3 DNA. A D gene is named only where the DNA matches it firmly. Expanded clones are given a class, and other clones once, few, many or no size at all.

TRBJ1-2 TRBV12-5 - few CASGLVRYGDKAYGYTF TGTGCTAGTGGTTTGGTACGTTATGGGGACAAAGCTTATGGCTACACCTTC
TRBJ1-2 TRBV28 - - CASRAKTLRGDYGYTF TGTGCCAGCAGGGCCAAAACCCTAAGGGGGGACTATGGCTACACCTTC
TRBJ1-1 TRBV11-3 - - CASSPVMNTEAFF TGTGCCAGCAGCCCCGTAATGAACACTGAAGCTTTCTTT
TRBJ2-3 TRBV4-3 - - CASSRGGRGPDTQYF TGCGCCAGCAGCCGAGGCGGGCGGGGGCCCGATACGCAGTATTTT
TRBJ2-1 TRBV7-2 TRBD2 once CASSLGLAYNEQFF TGTGCCAGCAGCCTGGGACTAGCCTACAATGAGCAGTTCTTC
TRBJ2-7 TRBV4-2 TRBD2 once CASSQDVLRGRGGYEQYF TGTGCCAGCAGCCAAGACGTGTTACGCGGGAGGGGAGGCTACGAGCAGTACTTC
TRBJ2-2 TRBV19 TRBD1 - CASGQGPNTGELFF TGTGCCAGTGGACAGGGGCCGAACACCGGGGAGCTGTTTTTT
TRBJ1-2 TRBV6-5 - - CASTSGNYGYTF TGTGCCAGCACATCCGGAAACTATGGCTACACCTTC
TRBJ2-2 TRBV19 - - CASTFRGHTGELFF TGTGCCAGTACGTTCCGGGGACACACCGGGGAGCTGTTTTTT
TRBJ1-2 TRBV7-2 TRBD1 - CASSAQGVGYTF TGTGCCAGCAGCGCACAGGGGGTCGGCTACACCTTC
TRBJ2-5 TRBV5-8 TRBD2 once CASSLLAGWPKETQYF TGTGCCAGCAGCTTGTTAGCGGGATGGCCCAAAGAGACCCAGTACTTC
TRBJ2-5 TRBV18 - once CASSPPAQPETQYF TGTGCCAGCTCACCACCGGCGCAACCCGAGACCCAGTACTTC
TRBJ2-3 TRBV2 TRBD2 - CASSEEGAGRGTDTQYF TGTGCCAGCAGTGAAGAGGGAGCGGGAAGGGGCACAGATACGCAGTATTTT
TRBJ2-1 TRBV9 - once CASSDWRSGSYNEQFF TGTGCCAGCAGCGATTGGCGTAGCGGCTCCTACAATGAGCAGTTCTTC
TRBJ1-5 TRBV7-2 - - CASSLVGLNQPQHF TGTGCCAGCAGCTTAGTAGGTCTGAATCAGCCCCAGCATTTT
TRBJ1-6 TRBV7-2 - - CASSLVKGTYNSPLHF TGTGCCAGCAGCTTAGTTAAAGGAACCTATAATTCACCCCTCCACTTT
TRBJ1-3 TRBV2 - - CASGGTGNTIYF TGTGCCAGCGGCGGGACTGGAAACACCATATATTTT
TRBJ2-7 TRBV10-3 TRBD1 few CAIRTGGYEQYF TGTGCCATCAGGACAGGGGGCTACGAGCAGTACTTC
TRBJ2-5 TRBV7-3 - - CASSLGLTGAQYF TGTGCCAGCAGCTTAGGCCTTACCGGGGCCCAGTACTTC
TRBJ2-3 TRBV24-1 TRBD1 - CATSDRTPGTGMDTQYF TGTGCCACCAGTGACCGTACCCCCGGGACAGGGATGGATACGCAGTATTTT
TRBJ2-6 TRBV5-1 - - CASSLGGTGANVLTF TGCGCCAGCAGCTTGGGGGGAACTGGGGCCAACGTCCTGACTTTC
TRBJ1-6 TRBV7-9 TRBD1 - CASSRGTAHSPLHF TGTGCCAGCAGCCGCGGGACAGCTCATTCACCCCTCCACTTT
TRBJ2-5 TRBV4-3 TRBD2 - CASSQEVGTSGGAVETQYF TGCGCCAGCAGCCAAGAAGTAGGGACTAGCGGGGGGGCCGTGGAGACCCAGTACTTC
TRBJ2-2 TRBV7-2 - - CASSSGPRANTGELFF TGTGCCAGCAGCTCAGGGCCTAGAGCGAACACCGGGGAGCTGTTTTTT
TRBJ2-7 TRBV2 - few CASSEMGHQYEQYF TGTGCCAGCAGTGAGATGGGACACCAATACGAGCAGTACTTC
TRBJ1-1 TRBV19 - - CASSIDRGDTEAFF TGTGCCAGTAGTATAGATCGAGGGGACACTGAAGCTTTCTTT
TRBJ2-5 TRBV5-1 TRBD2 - CASSFRLAGRTLQETQYF TGCGCCAGCAGCTTCCGACTAGCGGGGCGAACCCTCCAAGAGACCCAGTACTTC
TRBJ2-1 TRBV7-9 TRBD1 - CASIKKGLQGAGNEQFF TGTGCCAGCATCAAAAAAGGTTTACAGGGGGCCGGGAATGAGCAGTTCTTC
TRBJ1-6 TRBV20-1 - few CSASFGGHTSPLHF TGCAGTGCTAGTTTCGGGGGGCATACCTCACCCCTCCACTTT
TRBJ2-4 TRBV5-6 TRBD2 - CASSPGLTKNIQYF TGTGCCAGCAGCCCGGGACTAACCAAAAACATTCAGTACTTC
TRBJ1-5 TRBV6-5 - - CASSYRRGGNQPQHF TGTGCCAGCAGTTACCGTCGCGGGGGCAATCAGCCCCAGCATTTT
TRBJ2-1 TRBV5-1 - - CASRETPTYNEQFF TGCGCCAGCAGGGAAACGCCTACCTACAATGAGCAGTTCTTC
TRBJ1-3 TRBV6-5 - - CASNPGTSGNTIYF TGTGCCAGCAACCCCGGGACCTCTGGAAACACCATATATTTT
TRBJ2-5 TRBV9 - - CASSVGRESRGTQYF TGTGCCAGCAGCGTAGGTCGGGAAAGCAGAGGGACCCAGTACTTC
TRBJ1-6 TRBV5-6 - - CASSSGSPLHF TGTGCCAGCAGCTCGGGTTCACCCCTCCACTTT
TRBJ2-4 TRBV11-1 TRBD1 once CASSPDRDGIQYF TGTGCCAGCAGTCCGGACAGGGACGGCATTCAGTACTTC
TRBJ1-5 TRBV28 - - CASSSRLGGQPQHF TGTGCCAGCAGTTCTCGGTTGGGGGGGCAGCCCCAGCATTTT
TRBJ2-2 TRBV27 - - CASSFAGNTGELFF TGTGCCAGCAGTTTTGCGGGGAACACCGGGGAGCTGTTTTTT
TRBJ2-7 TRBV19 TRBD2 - CASSGGVGYEQYF TGTGCCAGTAGTGGGGGGGTAGGGTACGAGCAGTACTTC
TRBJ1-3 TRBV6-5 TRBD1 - CASRGTGGDGNTIYF TGTGCCAGCAGGGGTACAGGGGGCGATGGAAACACCATATATTTT
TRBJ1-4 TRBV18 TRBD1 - CASSPLRGAGEKLFF TGTGCCAGCTCACCCCTCAGGGGGGCGGGTGAAAAACTGTTTTTT
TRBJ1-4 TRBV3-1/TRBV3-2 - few CASSQDPGTGNEKLFF TGTGCCAGCAGCCAAGATCCGGGGACGGGGAATGAAAAACTGTTTTTT
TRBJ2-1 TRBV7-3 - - CASSLKAGAGYNEQFF TGTGCCAGCAGCTTAAAAGCCGGGGCTGGCTACAATGAGCAGTTCTTC
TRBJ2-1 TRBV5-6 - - CASHWGVTYNEQFF TGTGCCAGCCATTGGGGCGTTACCTACAATGAGCAGTTCTTC
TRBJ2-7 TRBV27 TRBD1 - CASSRTGRYEQYF TGTGCCAGCAGTAGGACAGGGCGCTACGAGCAGTACTTC
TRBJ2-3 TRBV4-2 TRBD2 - CASSQGLASGSLNTQYF TGTGCCAGCAGCCAAGGCCTGGCTAGCGGGAGTCTCAATACGCAGTATTTT
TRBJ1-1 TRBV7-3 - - CASSYDPNTEAFF TGTGCCAGCAGCTACGACCCGAACACTGAAGCTTTCTTT
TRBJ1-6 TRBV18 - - CASSPRSAGARSPLHF TGTGCCAGCTCACCACGGTCGGCAGGGGCAAGGTCACCCCTCCACTTT
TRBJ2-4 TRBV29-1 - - CSVEEEGGGYF TGCAGCGTTGAAGAAGAGGGTGGAGGGTACTTC
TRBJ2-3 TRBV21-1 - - CASSKGGRLAAHTDTQYF TGTGCCAGCAGCAAAGGAGGACGACTAGCGGCACACACAGATACGCAGTATTTT
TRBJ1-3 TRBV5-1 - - CASSLMPRNTIYF TGCGCCAGCAGCTTAATGCCGAGAAACACCATATATTTT
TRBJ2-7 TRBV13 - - CASSLEGDTTYEQYF TGTGCCAGCAGCTTAGAGGGGGACACTACCTACGAGCAGTACTTC
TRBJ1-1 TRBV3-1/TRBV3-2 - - CASSRGQTMNTEAFF TGTGCCAGCAGCCGAGGCCAGACCATGAACACTGAAGCTTTCTTT
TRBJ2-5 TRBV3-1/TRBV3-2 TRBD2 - CASSRGLAGQETQYF TGTGCCAGCAGCAGGGGACTAGCGGGGCAAGAGACCCAGTACTTC